Sequencing of this T cell receptor (beta chain) was carried out in a study of post-analysis software for immune sequencing data. Findings of the study overall: Patients showed TRBV5-6, TRBV5-1 and TRBV20-1 among a few TRBV segments more frequent than in controls.

This clonotype was counted a single time. Its matching antigen is unknown. The junction and the germline gene differ at one end; a read error may be behind it. Prepared TCR beta cDNA libraries contained unique molecular identifiers. TCRdb re-analysed the PCR reads in MiXCR, keeping a single row per CDR3 protein. Among approximately 440,000 distinct CDR3 sequences listed, approximately 46% were seen once. CDR3 length: 13 residues. CDR1 and CDR2 from the germline V gene are SQVTM and ANQGSEA. Sequencing used blood. V usage is TRBV29-1 and J usage is TRBJ2-7; TRBD2 is a possible D gene (5 bases). The receptor comes from a girl aged 10 to 17 with multiple sclerosis. The CDR3 DNA reads as TGCGGCGTTGACGCTCGGGGATCCTACGAGCAGTACTTC. Its protein product is CGVDARGSYEQYF.